These 5 T cell receptor beta chains came from one sample sequenced in a study of blood T cell repertoires in COVID-19. Clones were sequenced by immunoSEQ multiplex PCR, and TCRdb holds only the in-frame ones, with some missing. The repertoire holds more than 100,000 clones, more than 85% seen once, with around 20% in the top ten. The sequenced material came from peripheral blood. The receptors here all came from a man between 50 and 59 years old with active or convalescent COVID-19.

V is TRBV6-2 or TRBV6-3 and J is TRBJ1-5; 9 bases are a match to TRBD1. Germline CDR1 is MNHEY and CDR2 is SVGEGT. This CDR3 contains 18 residues. The V and J ends lost 3 bases and 2 bases, in that order; junction bases with no gene match: 11. This chain's CDR3 is CASSYRPGTGIRNQPQHF. In DNA, the CDR3 is TGTGCCAGCAGTTATCGTCCCGGGACAGGGATTCGCAATCAGCCCCAGCATTTT.

This sequence joins TRBV18 and TRBJ2-3, with TRBD1 as a possible D gene (5 bases). Looked up from germline, CDR1 is KGHSH and CDR2 is LQKENI. The CDR3 is 16 residues long. The ends were cut back, 2 bases at V and 3 bases at J, with 15 bases in the middle. CDR3 sequence (DNA): TGTGCCAGCTCACCAGGGGTGACAGTTATGACAGATACGCAGTATTTT. Translating gives CASSPGVTVMTDTQYF.

This chain connects TRBV6-5 to TRBJ2-7, with D tentatively TRBD1 (5 bases). The CDR3 is 16 residues long. Trimming cost V 0 bases and J 1 base, with 13 bases left between them. The germline CDR1 and CDR2 sequences are MNHEY and SVGAGI. The CDR3 DNA follows: TGTGCCAGCAGTTACTCGCAGGGAACCCCGTCCTACGAGCAGTACTTC. Its protein is CASSYSQGTPSYEQYF.

The chain links TRBV7-9 to TRBJ2-6; D unclear. The V end was cut by 3 bases, the J end by 0 bases, with 6 bases between. The CDR3 has 15 residues. Germline-derived CDR1 and CDR2 are SEHNR and FQNEAQ (reference sequence). CDR3 sequence (DNA): TGTGCCAGCAGCTTCAGAAACTCTGGGGCCAACGTCCTGACTTTC. It codes for CASSFRNSGANVLTF. The variable domain in full, completed from reference TRBV7-9 and TRBJ2-6, reads DTGVSQNPRHKITKRGQNVTFRCDPISEHNRLYWYRQTLGQGPEFLTYFQNEAQLEKSRLLSDRFSAERPKGSFSTLEIQRTEQGDSAMYLCASSFRNSGANVLTFGAGSRLTVL.

The V call is TRBV2, the J call TRBJ1-5; tentatively, D is TRBD1 (5 bases). This CDR3 comprises 14 residues. Germline CDR1 is SNHLY and CDR2 is FYNNEI. Trimming took 2 bases from V and 4 from J, leaving 9 bases between them. CDR3: CASSETGRNQPQHF. The CDR3 DNA reads as TGTGCCAGCAGTGAAACAGGTCGGAATCAGCCCCAGCATTTT.